This TCR beta chain was found in a study of shared clonotypes between healthy human individuals. The table came from immunoSEQ multiplex PCR; TCRdb's copy has only in-frame clones and leaves some out. The data contain more than 2,000,000 clones, approximately 94% of them seen just once; the ten biggest clones take up under 0.15%. Study results and caveats: Donor clonotype sharing was expected to depend on sequencing depth.

Nashville, Tennessee was home to all donors, who were Caucasian adults. The V end lost 2 bases, the J end lost 9 bases, and 20 bases lay between the germline ends. CDR3 length: 15 residues. The germline gives CDR1 MNHEY, CDR2 SVGAGI. This clone was found a few times. What it binds is not known. The chain is built from TRBV6-5 and TRBJ2-7; D perhaps matches TRBD1 (8 bases). The clonotype comes from a man between 18 and 29 years old in good health. The sample was naive CD4+ T cells sorted from blood. Subset: CD45RA+ positively selected. As DNA, the CDR3 is TGTGCCAGCAGTTACCAGGGGGCGGGAGATCGGAGGCAGTACTTC. Translated, it gives CASSYQGAGDRRQYF.